The rows below give T cell receptor beta chains drawn from one sample of a study of T-cell reconstitution after alpha-beta-depleted transplantation in children. MiXCR, applied by TCRdb to the PCR reads, yields one record per CDR3 protein. The sample has some 240,000 distinct CDR3 sequences; roughly a tenth are singletons. Material: PBMCs from the stem cell graft donor, obtained from the stem cell graft. Receptors were obtained from a human donor who donated a stem cell graft to a child with SCID. Both conserved end residues are part of each CDR3. Fields, in order: D gene, J gene, V gene, clone size, CDR3 DNA, CDR3 protein. A D gene is named only where the DNA matches it firmly. Clone size is not always given. Where it is, it says once, few, many or a class for expanded clones.

d_call: .; j_call: TRBJ1-2; v_call: TRBV12-3/TRBV12-4; clone_size: many; cdr3_nt: TGTGCCAGCAGTTCGGGCGCATCCTATGGCTACACCTTC; cdr3_aa: CASSSGASYGYTF
d_call: .; j_call: TRBJ2-2; v_call: TRBV11-2; clone_size: many; cdr3_nt: TGTGCCAGCAGCTTAGATACGTCGGGGCCCGGGGAGCTGTTTTTT; cdr3_aa: CASSLDTSGPGELFF
d_call: .; j_call: TRBJ1-5; v_call: TRBV7-2; clone_size: many; cdr3_nt: TGTGCCAGCAGCCCCCACCATATTAGCAATCAGCCCCAGCATTTT; cdr3_aa: CASSPHHISNQPQHF
d_call: .; j_call: TRBJ2-7; v_call: TRBV11-2; clone_size: many; cdr3_nt: TGTGCCAGCAGCTTAGGGGACTTGCGAAGCTCCTACGAGCAGTACTTC; cdr3_aa: CASSLGDLRSSYEQYF
d_call: TRBD2; j_call: TRBJ2-5; v_call: TRBV3-1; clone_size: many; cdr3_nt: TGTGCCAGCAGCCAAAGTGCTAGCGGGATCGTGGAGACCCAGTACTTC; cdr3_aa: CASSQSASGIVETQYF
d_call: .; j_call: TRBJ1-2; v_call: TRBV10-3; clone_size: few; cdr3_nt: TGTGCCATCAGTGAGTCCGAGCAGTTGAGTGGCTACACCTTC; cdr3_aa: CAISESEQLSGYTF
d_call: .; j_call: TRBJ2-7; v_call: TRBV10-3; clone_size: .; cdr3_nt: TGTACCATCAGCCAAAACGACATCGGGCGGCCGAGCTCCTACGAGCAGTACTTC; cdr3_aa: CTISQNDIGRPSSYEQYF
d_call: TRBD1; j_call: TRBJ2-1; v_call: TRBV7-2; clone_size: .; cdr3_nt: TGTGCCAGCGGCCACAGGGGGCGGTCTTACAATGAGCAGTTCTTC; cdr3_aa: CASGHRGRSYNEQFF
d_call: .; j_call: TRBJ2-1; v_call: TRBV20-1; clone_size: many; cdr3_nt: TGCAGTGCTAGGCGGGCCCTCCGGGGCAATGAGCAGTTCTTC; cdr3_aa: CSARRALRGNEQFF
d_call: .; j_call: TRBJ1-5; v_call: TRBV20-1; clone_size: many; cdr3_nt: TGCAGTGCTAGAGATCTCAGGGGAGGAAGGCAGCCCCAGCATTTT; cdr3_aa: CSARDLRGGRQPQHF
d_call: TRBD1; j_call: TRBJ1-2; v_call: TRBV25-1; clone_size: many; cdr3_nt: TGTGCCAGCAGTGGGACAGGGCCCTATGGCTACACCTTC; cdr3_aa: CASSGTGPYGYTF
d_call: TRBD1; j_call: TRBJ1-2; v_call: TRBV12-3/TRBV12-4; clone_size: .; cdr3_nt: TGTGCCAGCACCGAACAGGGGAAGTATGGCTACACCTTC; cdr3_aa: CASTEQGKYGYTF
d_call: .; j_call: TRBJ1-6; v_call: TRBV19; clone_size: .; cdr3_nt: TGTGCCAGTAGTGGGAAACAGGGAAGGCCAACATCACCCCTCCACTTT; cdr3_aa: CASSGKQGRPTSPLHF
d_call: TRBD1; j_call: TRBJ2-7; v_call: TRBV7-6; clone_size: many; cdr3_nt: TGTGCCAGCAGCTTTGGGGACAGGGACTACTCCGGGTACGAGCAGTACTTC; cdr3_aa: CASSFGDRDYSGYEQYF
d_call: .; j_call: TRBJ1-1; v_call: TRBV27; clone_size: once; cdr3_nt: TGTGCCAGCAGTTTATCGGGGGCGTACACTGAAGCTTTCTTT; cdr3_aa: CASSLSGAYTEAFF
d_call: TRBD2; j_call: TRBJ2-1; v_call: TRBV3-1; clone_size: few; cdr3_nt: TGTGCCAGCAGCCCGCCCGGGACTAGCGGCTTGAATGAGCAGTTCTTC; cdr3_aa: CASSPPGTSGLNEQFF
d_call: .; j_call: TRBJ1-6; v_call: TRBV15; clone_size: many; cdr3_nt: TGTGCCACCAGCAGAGAGAGGGAGAATTCACCCCTCCACTTT; cdr3_aa: CATSRERENSPLHF
d_call: .; j_call: TRBJ2-5; v_call: TRBV20-1; clone_size: many; cdr3_nt: TGCAGTGCGAATACAGGGAAAAGCCAAGAGACCCAGTACTTC; cdr3_aa: CSANTGKSQETQYF
d_call: .; j_call: TRBJ1-1; v_call: TRBV5-1; clone_size: many; cdr3_nt: TGCGCCAGCAGCTTGGAACCGGACACTGAAGCTTTCTTT; cdr3_aa: CASSLEPDTEAFF
d_call: .; j_call: TRBJ2-2; v_call: TRBV20-1; clone_size: .; cdr3_nt: TGCAGTGCCTTCGACCGCAGGGGTATGGTTAAGACCGGGGAGCCGTTTTTT; cdr3_aa: CSAFDRRGMVKTGEPFF
d_call: TRBD1; j_call: TRBJ1-6; v_call: TRBV20-1; clone_size: many; cdr3_nt: TGCAGTGCTAGAGGGAACCGGACAGGATCACCCCTCCACTTT; cdr3_aa: CSARGNRTGSPLHF
d_call: .; j_call: TRBJ2-3; v_call: TRBV15; clone_size: .; cdr3_nt: TGTGCCACCAGGACTACCCTCCCCAGCACAGATACGCAGTATTTT; cdr3_aa: CATRTTLPSTDTQYF
d_call: .; j_call: TRBJ1-4; v_call: TRBV5-1; clone_size: many; cdr3_nt: TGCGCCAGCAGGGGCCCGGAGGAGGAAAAACTGTTTTTT; cdr3_aa: CASRGPEEEKLFF
d_call: TRBD1; j_call: TRBJ1-1; v_call: TRBV20-1; clone_size: many; cdr3_nt: TGCAGTGCTTTCACCGGGACAGGACGAGGTAGTGAAGCTTTCTTT; cdr3_aa: CSAFTGTGRGSEAFF